This section outlines one T cell receptor (beta chain) sequence together with its context. What it binds is not known. Per the germline V gene, CDR1 is PRHDT and CDR2 is FYEKMQ (reference sequence). The ends were cut back, 2 bases at V and 1 base at J, with 18 bases in the middle. The CDR3 has 17 residues. This entry comes from a study of cytomegalovirus exposure and HLA in healthy donors. Overall study: The 650 to 850 first-cohort repertoires and the 130 or so validation repertoires shared the same platform, a later analysis reported. Whole-study results and caveats: Altogether, about 160 TCR beta chains were recorded as cytomegalovirus-associated.

TCRdb's copy holds only in-frame clones and misses some; the assay was immunoSEQ multiplex PCR. This sample has fewer than 85,000 clones, with about 87% found just once. The sequencing sample was made of PBMCs. The chain joins TRBV13 to TRBJ2-7; D unclear. This receptor was taken from a woman aged 18-29 years in good health and CMV-seropositive. The CDR3 bases are TGTGCCAGCAGCTTAAATTCAGATGGTAAGAGGTCCTACGAGCAGTACTTC. Its translation is CASSLNSDGKRSYEQYF. The variable domain in full, with the rest retrieved from reference TRBV13 and TRBJ2-7, is AAGVIQSPRHLIKEKRETATLKCYPIPRHDTVYWYQQGPGQDPQFLISFYEKMQSDKGSIPDRFSAQQFSDYHSELNMSSLELGDSALYFCASSLNSDGKRSYEQYFGPGTRLTVT.